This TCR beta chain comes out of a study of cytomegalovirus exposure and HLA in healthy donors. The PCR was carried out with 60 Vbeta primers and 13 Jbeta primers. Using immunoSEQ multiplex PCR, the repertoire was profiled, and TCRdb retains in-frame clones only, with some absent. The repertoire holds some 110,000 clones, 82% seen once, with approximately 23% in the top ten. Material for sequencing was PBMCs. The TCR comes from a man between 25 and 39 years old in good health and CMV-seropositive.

This chain's CDR3 is CASSYSWGELGTEAFF. The CDR3 nucleotides are TGTGCCAGCAGTTACTCCTGGGGGGAGCTGGGCACTGAAGCTTTCTTT. The chain is built from TRBV6-5 and TRBJ1-1, with D possibly TRBD1 on 5 matching bases. V was cut by 0 bases and J by 4 bases, with 15 bases left in between. The CDR3 spans 16 residues. Per the germline V gene, CDR1 is MNHEY and CDR2 is SVGAGI.